This T cell receptor beta chain derives from a study of identical twins. Study observations and caveats: Alpha sequences out of frame and shared by twins had excess low generation probability.

Remarks on this clonotype: Its antigen is still unknown.

This CDR3 region has 14 residues. V shed 4 bases, J shed 2 bases, and the junction held 5 bases outside the gene matches. Germline assignment: CDR1 LNHNV and CDR2 YYDKDF (reference sequence). In TCRdb, the 5' RACE reads were re-called with MiXCR into one record per CDR3 protein. Altogether roughly 220,000 distinct CDR3 sequences are present, 5.5% to 7.5% being singletons, with the ten largest covering 13% to 15%. This sample was also put to use in a study of T cells expressing NK-cell markers.

The sample comprised CD8+ T cells sorted from blood. The TCR sequence derives from a woman between 18 and 29 years old in good health. The chain employs TRBV15 and TRBJ2-7; TRBD1 aligns across 7 bases. The CDR3 sequence is CATSTYGQAYEQYF. In nucleotides, the CDR3 is TGTGCCACCAGCACTTATGGACAGGCCTACGAGCAGTACTTC.